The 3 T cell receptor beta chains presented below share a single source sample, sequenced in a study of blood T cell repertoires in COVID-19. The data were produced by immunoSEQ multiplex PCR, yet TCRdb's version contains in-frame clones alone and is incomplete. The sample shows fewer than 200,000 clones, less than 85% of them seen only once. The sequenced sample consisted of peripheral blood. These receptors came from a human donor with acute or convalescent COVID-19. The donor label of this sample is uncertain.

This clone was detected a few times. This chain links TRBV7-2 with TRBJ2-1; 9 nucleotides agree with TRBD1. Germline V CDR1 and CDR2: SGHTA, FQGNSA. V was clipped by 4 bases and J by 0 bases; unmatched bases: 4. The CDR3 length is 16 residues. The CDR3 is CASSYGQGSSYNEQFF. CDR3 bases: TGTGCCAGCAGCTATGGACAGGGGAGCTCCTACAATGAGCAGTTCTTC.

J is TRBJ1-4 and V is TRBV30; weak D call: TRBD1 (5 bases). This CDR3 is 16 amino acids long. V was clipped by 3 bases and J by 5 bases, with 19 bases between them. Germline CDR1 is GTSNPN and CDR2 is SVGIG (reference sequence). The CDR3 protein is CAWSAMGGDRNEKLFF. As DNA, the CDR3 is TGTGCCTGGAGCGCCATGGGGGGGGACCGAAATGAAAAACTGTTTTTT.

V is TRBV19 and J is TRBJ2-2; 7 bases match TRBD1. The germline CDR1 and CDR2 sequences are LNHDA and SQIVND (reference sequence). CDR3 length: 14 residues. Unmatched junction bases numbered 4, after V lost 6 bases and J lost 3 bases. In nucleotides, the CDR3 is TGTGCCAGTAGGCGGCAGGGGGACACCGGGGAGCTGTTTTTT. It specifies CASRRQGDTGELFF.